This TCR beta chain was identified in a study of control samples from healthy donors and cancer patients. Sequenced by immunoSEQ multiplex PCR; TCRdb stores in-frame clones only, minus some. Of around 140,000 clones in the sample, roughly 94% were seen once. This clone came up once. The CDR3 sequence is 14 residues long. V lost 1 base and J lost 9, with 13 bases in between. The germline gives CDR1 SGHNT, CDR2 YENEEA. Sequences were obtained from blood. The chain is built from TRBV11-3 and TRBJ2-1; a possible D gene is TRBD2 (5 bases). This receptor was taken from a man in his forties in good health. CDR3 region: CASSLARNEGEQFF. The CDR3 DNA sequence: TGTGCCAGCAGCTTAGCCAGAAACGAGGGTGAGCAGTTCTTC.